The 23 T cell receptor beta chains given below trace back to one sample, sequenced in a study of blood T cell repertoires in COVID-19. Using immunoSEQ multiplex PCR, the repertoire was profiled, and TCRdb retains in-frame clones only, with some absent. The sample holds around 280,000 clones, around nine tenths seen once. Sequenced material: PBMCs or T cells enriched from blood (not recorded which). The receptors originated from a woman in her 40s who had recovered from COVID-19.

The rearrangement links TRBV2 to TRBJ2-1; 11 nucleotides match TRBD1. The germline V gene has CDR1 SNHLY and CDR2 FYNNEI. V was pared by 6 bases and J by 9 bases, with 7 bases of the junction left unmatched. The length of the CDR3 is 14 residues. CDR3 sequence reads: CASRDRGRFSEQFF. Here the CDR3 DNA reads TGTGCCAGCAGGGACAGGGGGCGCTTCAGTGAGCAGTTCTTC.

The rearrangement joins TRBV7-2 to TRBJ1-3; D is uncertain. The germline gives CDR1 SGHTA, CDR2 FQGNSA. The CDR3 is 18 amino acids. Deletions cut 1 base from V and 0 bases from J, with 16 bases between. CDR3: CASSLVRTPDSSGNTIYF. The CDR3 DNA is TGTGCCAGCAGCTTAGTACGGACTCCTGATTCCTCTGGAAACACCATATATTTT.

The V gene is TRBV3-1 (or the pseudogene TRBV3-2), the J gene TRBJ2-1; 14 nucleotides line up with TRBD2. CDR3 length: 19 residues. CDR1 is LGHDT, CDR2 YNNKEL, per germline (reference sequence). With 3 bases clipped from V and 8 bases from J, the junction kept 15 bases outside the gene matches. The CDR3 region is CASSHPPLGLAGDPHEQFF. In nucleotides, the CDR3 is TGTGCCAGCAGCCACCCCCCATTGGGACTAGCGGGAGATCCCCATGAGCAGTTCTTC.

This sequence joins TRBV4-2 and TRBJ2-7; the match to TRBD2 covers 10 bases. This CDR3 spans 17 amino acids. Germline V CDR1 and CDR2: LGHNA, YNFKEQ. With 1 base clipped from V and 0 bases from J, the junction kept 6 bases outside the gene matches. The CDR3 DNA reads TGTGCCAGCAGCCAAGGTGGACTAGCGGTCGTCTCCTACGAGCAGTACTTC. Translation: CASSQGGLAVVSYEQYF.

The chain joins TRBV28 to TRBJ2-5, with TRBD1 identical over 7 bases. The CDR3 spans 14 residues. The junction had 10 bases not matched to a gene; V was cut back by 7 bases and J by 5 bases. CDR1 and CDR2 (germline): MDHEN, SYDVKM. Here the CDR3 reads CASTLLPRGETQYF. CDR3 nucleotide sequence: TGTGCCAGCACCCTCCTCCCCAGGGGGGAGACCCAGTACTTC. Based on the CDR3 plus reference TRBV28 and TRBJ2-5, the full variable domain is DVKVTQSSRYLVKRTGEKVFLECVQDMDHENMFWYRQDPGLGLRLIYFSYDVKMKEKGDIPEGYSVSREKKERFSLILESASTNQTSMYLCASTLLPRGETQYFGPGTRLLVL.

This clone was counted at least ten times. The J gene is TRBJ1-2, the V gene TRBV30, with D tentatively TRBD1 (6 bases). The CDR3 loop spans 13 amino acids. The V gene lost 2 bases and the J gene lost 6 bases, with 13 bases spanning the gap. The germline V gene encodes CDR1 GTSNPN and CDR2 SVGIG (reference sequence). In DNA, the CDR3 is TGTGCCTGGAGTTTAAAGGCAGGGGATGGCTACACCTTC. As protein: CAWSLKAGDGYTF.

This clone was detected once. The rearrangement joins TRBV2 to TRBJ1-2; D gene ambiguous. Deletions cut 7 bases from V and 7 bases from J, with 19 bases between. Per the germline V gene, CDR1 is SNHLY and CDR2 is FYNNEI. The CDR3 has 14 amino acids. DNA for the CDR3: TGTGCCAGCACGAACCAACGAGCCACGGGTGGCTACACCTTC. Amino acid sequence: CASTNQRATGGYTF.

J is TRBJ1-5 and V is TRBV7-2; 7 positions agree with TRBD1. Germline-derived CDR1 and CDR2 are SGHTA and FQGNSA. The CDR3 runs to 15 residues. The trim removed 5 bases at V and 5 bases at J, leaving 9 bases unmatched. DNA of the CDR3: TGTGCCAGCAGCCTTACAGGGGAGCGCTATCAGCCCCAGCATTTT. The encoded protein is CASSLTGERYQPQHF.

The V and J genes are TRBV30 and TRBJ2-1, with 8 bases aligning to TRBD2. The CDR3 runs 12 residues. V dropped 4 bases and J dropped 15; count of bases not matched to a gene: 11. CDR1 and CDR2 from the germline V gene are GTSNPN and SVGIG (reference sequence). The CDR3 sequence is CAWTSGPPHSFF. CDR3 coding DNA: TGTGCCTGGACTAGCGGGCCTCCCCACTCGTTCTTC.

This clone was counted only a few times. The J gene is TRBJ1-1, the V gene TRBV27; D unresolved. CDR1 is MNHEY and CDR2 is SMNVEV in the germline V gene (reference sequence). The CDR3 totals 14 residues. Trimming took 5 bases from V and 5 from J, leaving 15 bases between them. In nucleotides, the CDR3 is TGTGCCAGCAGTCCGCATGGCAGGAGGACTGAAGCTTTCTTT. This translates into CASSPHGRRTEAFF.

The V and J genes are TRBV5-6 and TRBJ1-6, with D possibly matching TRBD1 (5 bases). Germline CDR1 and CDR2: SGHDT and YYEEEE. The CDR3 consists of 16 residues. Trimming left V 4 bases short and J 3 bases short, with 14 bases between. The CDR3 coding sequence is TGTGCCAGCAGCCCCGATAAGGGGAACTATAATTCACCCCTCCACTTT. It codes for CASSPDKGNYNSPLHF.

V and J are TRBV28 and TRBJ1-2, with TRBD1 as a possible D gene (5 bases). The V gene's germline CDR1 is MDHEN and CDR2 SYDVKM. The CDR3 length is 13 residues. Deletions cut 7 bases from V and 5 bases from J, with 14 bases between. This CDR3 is CASNAVGGYGYTF. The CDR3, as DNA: TGTGCCAGCAACGCGGTGGGGGGGTATGGCTACACCTTC.

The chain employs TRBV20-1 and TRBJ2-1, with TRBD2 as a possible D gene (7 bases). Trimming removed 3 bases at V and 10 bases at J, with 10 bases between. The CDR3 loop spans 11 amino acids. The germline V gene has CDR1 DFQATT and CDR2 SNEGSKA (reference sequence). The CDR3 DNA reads TGCAGTGCTAGCGGGGGGCGGGAGCAGTTCTTC. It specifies CSASGGREQFF.

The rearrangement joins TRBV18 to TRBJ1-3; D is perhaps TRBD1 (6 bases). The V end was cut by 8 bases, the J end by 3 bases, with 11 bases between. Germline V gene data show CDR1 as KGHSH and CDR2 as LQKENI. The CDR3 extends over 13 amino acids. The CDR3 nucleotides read TGTGCCAGCGCTCCAGGGGTTGGAAACACCATATATTTT. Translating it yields CASAPGVGNTIYF. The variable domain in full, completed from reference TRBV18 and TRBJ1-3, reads NAGVMQNPRHLVRRRGQEARLRCSPMKGHSHVYWYRQLPEEGLKFMVYLQKENIIDESGMPKERFSAEFPKEGPSILRIQQVVRGDSAAYFCASAPGVGNTIYFGEGSWLTVV.

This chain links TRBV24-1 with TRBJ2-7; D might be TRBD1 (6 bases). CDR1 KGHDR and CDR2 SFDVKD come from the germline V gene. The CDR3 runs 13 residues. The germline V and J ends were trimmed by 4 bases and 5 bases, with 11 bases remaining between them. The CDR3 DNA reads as TGTGCCACCAGTGACCCAGGGGCCGACGAGCAGTACTTC. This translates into CATSDPGADEQYF.

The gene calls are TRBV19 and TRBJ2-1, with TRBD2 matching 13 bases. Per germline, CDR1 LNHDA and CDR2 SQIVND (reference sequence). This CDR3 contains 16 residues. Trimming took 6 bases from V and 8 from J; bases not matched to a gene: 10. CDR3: CASRGTSGTGRDEQFF. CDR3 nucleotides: TGTGCCAGTAGGGGGACTAGCGGGACAGGTCGGGATGAGCAGTTCTTC.

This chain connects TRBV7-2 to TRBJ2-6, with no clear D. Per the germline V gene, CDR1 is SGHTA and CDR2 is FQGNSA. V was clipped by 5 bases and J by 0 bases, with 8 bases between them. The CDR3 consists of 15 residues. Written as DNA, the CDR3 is TGTGCCAGCAGCCCCCAGTACTCTGGGGCCAACGTCCTGACTTTC. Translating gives CASSPQYSGANVLTF.

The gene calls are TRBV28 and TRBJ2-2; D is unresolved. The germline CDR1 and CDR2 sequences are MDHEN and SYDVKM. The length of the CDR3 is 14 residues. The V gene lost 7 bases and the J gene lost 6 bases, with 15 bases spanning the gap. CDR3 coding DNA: TGTGCCAGCAAGAGCACTAATTTTCCCGGGGAGCTGTTTTTT. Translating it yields CASKSTNFPGELFF.

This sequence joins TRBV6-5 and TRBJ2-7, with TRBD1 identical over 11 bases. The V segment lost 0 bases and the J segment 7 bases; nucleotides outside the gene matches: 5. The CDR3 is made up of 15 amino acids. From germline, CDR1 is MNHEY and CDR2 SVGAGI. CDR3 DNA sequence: TGTGCCAGCAGTTACTCTGGGACAGGGGGTTGGGAGCAGTACTTC. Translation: CASSYSGTGGWEQYF.

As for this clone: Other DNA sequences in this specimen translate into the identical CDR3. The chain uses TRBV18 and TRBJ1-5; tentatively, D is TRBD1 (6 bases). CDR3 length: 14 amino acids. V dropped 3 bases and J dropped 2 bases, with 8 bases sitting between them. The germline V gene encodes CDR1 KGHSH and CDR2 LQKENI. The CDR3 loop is CASSPGQRNQPQHF. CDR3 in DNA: TGTGCCAGCTCACCCGGACAGCGCAATCAGCCCCAGCATTTT.

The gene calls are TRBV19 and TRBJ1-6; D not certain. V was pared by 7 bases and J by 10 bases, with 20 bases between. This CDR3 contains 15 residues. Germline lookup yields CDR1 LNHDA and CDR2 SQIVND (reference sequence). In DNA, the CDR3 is TGTGCCAGTAAAAGGCGGGAAGCCTCGGGGTCACCCCTCCACTTT. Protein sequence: CASKRREASGSPLHF.

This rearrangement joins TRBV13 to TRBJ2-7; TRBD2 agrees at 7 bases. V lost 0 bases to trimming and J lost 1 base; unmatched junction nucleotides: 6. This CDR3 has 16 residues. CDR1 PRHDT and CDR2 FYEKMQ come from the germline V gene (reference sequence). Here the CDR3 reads CASSLGPAGVSYEQYF. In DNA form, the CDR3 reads TGTGCCAGCAGCTTAGGCCCGGCGGGGGTATCCTACGAGCAGTACTTC.

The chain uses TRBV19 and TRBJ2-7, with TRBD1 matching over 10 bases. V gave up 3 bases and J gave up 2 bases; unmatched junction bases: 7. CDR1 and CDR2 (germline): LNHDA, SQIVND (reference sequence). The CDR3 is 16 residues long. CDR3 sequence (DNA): TGTGCCAGTAGTATTACCTGGGGACAGGGGACCTACGAGCAGTACTTC. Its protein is CASSITWGQGTYEQYF.